This T cell receptor beta chain was observed in a study of naive and memory T cell subsets (dated by TCRdb to the late 2010s). General notes on the study: The study applied an open-source, UMI-based TCR alpha and beta sequencing pipeline to sorted naive and memory peripheral blood T cell subsets. The functional CMV T cell responses agreed completely with IgG serology results. RNA was DNase-treated and reverse transcribed with TCR constant-region primers, mostly using SuperScript III.

The library was made by UMI-ligation and nested PCR. To cover both TRBC1 and TRBC2, the beta constant-region primer consisted of an equimolar mix of two oligonucleotides. A single-stranded oligonucleotide bearing the SP2 primer plus a 12-nucleotide UMI was ligated onto the 3' end of the cDNA by T4 RNA ligase 1. The ligated cDNA went through four rounds of PCR with nested alpha and beta constant-region primers together with the SP2 primer. Incubation of the ligation reaction lasted 20-24 hours at 16 degrees C. PCR2 was usually performed as a SYBR Green qPCR and halted at a preset threshold so that over-amplification would not occur. Agencourt AMPure XP magnetic beads were used for all purifications after the first. Libraries were quantified by Qubit and checked on a TapeStation, where a main peak was expected near 650 bp. Pooled libraries were sequenced on an Illumina MiSeq with v2 2x251 paired-end kits, typically giving roughly 0.85-2.2 million reads per sample. Each sample's library went into the pool at approximately 4 nM, and 5-7% PhiX was added to help with cluster recognition. Per the authors' processing: Using tag matching that tolerated one base-pair mismatch, Decombinator assigned V and J genes to FASTQ reads that had been processed by Demultiplexor. UMIs were used by Collapsinator to correct both sequencing errors and frequency errors arising from PCR heterogeneity. TCRs were translated and CDR3s were extracted from the conserved cysteine to the FGXG phenylalanine by CDR3Translator, with non-productive sequences being flagged. Repertoires were subsampled to equal numbers of UMI-defined TCRs before Gini, Shannon entropy and inverse Simpson indices were calculated. Within the linear range, a power law was fitted to clonotype abundance distributions using maximum likelihood. Similar UMI counts, unique TCR numbers and clonal distributions were obtained with the pipeline and with MIGEC on one naive CD8 sample. In one analysis, naive TCRs that were also found in any memory subset of the same donor were excluded from the naive repertoire. Repertoires were searched for 7,322 CMV-associated CDR3 sequences compiled from VDJdb and a published dataset. The public reads were quality trimmed at Q25 with fastp and then assembled into clones with MiXCR by TCRdb, keeping productive beta chains. One record per CDR3 amino acid sequence lists the most common genes and DNA. The V and J calls, along with clone size, are taken from TCRdb and not from the paper's own processing. This sample has under 150,000 distinct CDR3 sequences in its table, and approximately 15% of those were observed once. The top ten hold roughly 0.14% of the sample.

There are a few counts of this clonotype. What this receptor recognizes is not known. No base-level quality is on record; no much larger clone is a single base apart. The CDR3 contains 16 residues, cysteine and phenylalanine counted. Of all the DNA, just the CDR3 is kept, 48 bases in frame from base 1. The germline V gene sets CDR1 to SGHRS and CDR2 to YFSETQ. Here V drops 3 bases and J drops 5 bases, and the junction holds 9 bases not matched to any gene. Summary of the overall study and its limitations: RNA-based TCR counts may be affected by expression changes linked to T cell activation and differentiation. In both CD4 and CD8 cells, the Gini index increased while Shannon and inverse Simpson diversity decreased from naive through CM, EM and EMRA. Following error correction, more than 95% of naive TCR sequences occurred only once, which made naive abundance distributions much steeper than those of memory subsets. Single alpha or beta chain sequences, rather than paired alpha/beta receptors, were used to define clonotypes. A few larger clonotypes were present in naive repertoires, particularly the CD8 repertoires, and these clonotypes were possibly memory cells re-expressing CD45RA. The repertoire findings for the naive and memory subsets could not be validated against a ground truth, as none was available. A power law was followed by TCR abundance, with an exponent that differed between naive and memory subsets but was consistent across the three individuals.

Separate amplification of TCR alpha and beta chain libraries was performed from the second PCR step onward. CMV status of each donor was established by measuring IFNgamma production from CD4+ T cells after fresh PBMCs were stimulated overnight with CMV viral lysate. Using Miltenyi beads, CD4 T cells were first positively selected, and CD8 T cells were then positively selected from the CD4-negative fraction. After staining for CD3, CD4, CD8, CD45RA, CD27 and a live/dead dye, cells were sorted on a BD Aria II into four subsets based on CD45RA and CD27. Three healthy volunteers provided blood, and the blood of each volunteer was split into CD4 and CD8 T cells and then into four differentiation subsets. About 130 ml of peripheral blood was collected from each donor, and PBMC were isolated by Ficoll-Paque PLUS density-gradient centrifugation. The sorted cells were lysed in RLT buffer, after which RNA was extracted using a Qiagen RNeasy kit and kept at -80 degrees C.

The chain is encoded by TRBV5-1 joined to TRBJ2-1, and 9 junction bases match TRBD2. Input material: naive CD4+ T cells from blood. The cell subset or site label, as the study defines it: naive T cells, CD45RA high CD27+. This sequence originates from a human donor in good health. Here is the DNA: TGCGCCAGCAGCTGGGGGTCTAGCGGGATTAACAATGAGCAGTTCTTC. It encodes CASSWGSSGINNEQFF.